This T cell receptor (beta chain) was found in a study of shared clonotypes between healthy human individuals. Clones were read by immunoSEQ multiplex PCR, and TCRdb kept only the in-frame ones, dropping some. The data hold about 2.1 million clones, with more than 85% observed a single time. About this clone itself: Its antigen is not known.

Study results and caveats: In a few donors, approximately 5% of naive CD4 clonotypes appeared in common. Clonotypes shared by all four sorted-subset donors had higher generation probabilities than non-shared clonotypes.

Naive CD8 isolation took CD45RO-negative cells positively selected for CCR7 and excluded terminally differentiated effector memory CD45RA+ cells. The donor population consisted of healthy HIV-negative adults with no recent acute infections or vaccinations. Germline V gene data show CDR1 as SGHRS and CDR2 as YFSETQ. This CDR3 is 16 amino acids long. V was pared by 6 bases and J by 2 bases, with 10 bases of the junction left unmatched. Input material: naive CD8+ T cells from PBMCs. The rearrangement links TRBV5-1 to TRBJ2-7, with TRBD2 identical over 11 bases. This receptor was identified in a man aged 18 to 35 in good health. Some clones in this sample may be carry-over from other donors' samples. The CDR3 DNA reads TGCGCCAGCACTGGGCCCGGGACTAGCGGACCCTACGAGCAGTACTTC. Protein product: CASTGPGTSGPYEQYF.